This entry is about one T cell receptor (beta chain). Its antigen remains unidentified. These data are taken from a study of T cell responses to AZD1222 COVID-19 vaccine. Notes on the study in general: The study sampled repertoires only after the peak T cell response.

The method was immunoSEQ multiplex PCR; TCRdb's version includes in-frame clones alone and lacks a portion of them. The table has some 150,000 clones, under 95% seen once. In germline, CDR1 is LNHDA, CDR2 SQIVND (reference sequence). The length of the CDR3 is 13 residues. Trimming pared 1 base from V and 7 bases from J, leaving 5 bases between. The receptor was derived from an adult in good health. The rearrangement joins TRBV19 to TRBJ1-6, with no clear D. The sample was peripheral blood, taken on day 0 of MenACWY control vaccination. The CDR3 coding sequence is TGTGCCAGTAGTATAGGCGGAAATTCACCCCTCCACTTT. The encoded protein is CASSIGGNSPLHF.